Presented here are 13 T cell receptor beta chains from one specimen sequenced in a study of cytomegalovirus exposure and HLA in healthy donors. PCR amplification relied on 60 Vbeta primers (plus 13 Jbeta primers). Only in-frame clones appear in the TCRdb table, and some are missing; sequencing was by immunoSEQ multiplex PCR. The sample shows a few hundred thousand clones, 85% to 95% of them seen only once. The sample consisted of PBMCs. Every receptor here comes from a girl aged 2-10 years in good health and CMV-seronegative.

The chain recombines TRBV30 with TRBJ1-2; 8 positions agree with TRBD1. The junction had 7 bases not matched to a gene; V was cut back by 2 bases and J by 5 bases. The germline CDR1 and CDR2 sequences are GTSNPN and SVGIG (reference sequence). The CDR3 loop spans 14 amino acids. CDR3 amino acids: CAWSTGTGRYGYTF. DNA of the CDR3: TGTGCCTGGAGTACAGGGACAGGACGATATGGCTACACCTTC.

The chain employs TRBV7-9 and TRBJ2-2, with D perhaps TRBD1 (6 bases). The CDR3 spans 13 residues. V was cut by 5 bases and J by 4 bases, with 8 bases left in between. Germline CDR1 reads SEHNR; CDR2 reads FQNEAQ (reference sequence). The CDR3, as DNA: TGTGCCAGCAGCCTACAGGGCACCGGGGAGCTGTTTTTT. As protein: CASSLQGTGELFF.

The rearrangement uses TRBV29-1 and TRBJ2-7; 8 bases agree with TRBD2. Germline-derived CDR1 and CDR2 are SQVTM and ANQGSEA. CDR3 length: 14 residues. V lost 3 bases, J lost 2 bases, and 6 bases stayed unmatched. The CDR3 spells CSVETPGGAYEQYF. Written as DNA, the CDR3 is TGCAGCGTTGAGACCCCGGGGGGGGCCTACGAGCAGTACTTC.

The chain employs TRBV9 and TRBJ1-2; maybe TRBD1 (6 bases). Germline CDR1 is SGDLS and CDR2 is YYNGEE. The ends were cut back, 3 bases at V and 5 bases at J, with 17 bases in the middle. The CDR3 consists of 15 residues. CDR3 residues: CASSGYRESKYGYTF. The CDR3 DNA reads TGTGCCAGCAGCGGGTACAGGGAAAGTAAATATGGCTACACCTTC.

The CDR3 bases are TGTGCCAGCAGCTTGGACCTTCACAGGGGGCCTAAATACACCTTC. Protein product: CASSLDLHRGPKYTF. This chain connects TRBV5-6 to TRBJ1-2, with 9 positions matching TRBD1. The ends lost 0 bases at V and 11 bases at J; junction bases unmatched: 11. CDR1 is SGHDT, CDR2 YYEEEE, per germline. CDR3 length: 15 amino acids.

CDR3 nucleotides: TGCGCCAGCAGCTTGTTTACCGAGAAGGAGACCCAGTACTTC. Amino acids: CASSLFTEKETQYF. This chain uses TRBV5-1 with TRBJ2-5; no definite D call. This CDR3 is 14 amino acids long. Trimming cost V 1 base and J 5 bases, with 12 bases left between them. Per the germline V gene, CDR1 is SGHRS and CDR2 is YFSETQ.

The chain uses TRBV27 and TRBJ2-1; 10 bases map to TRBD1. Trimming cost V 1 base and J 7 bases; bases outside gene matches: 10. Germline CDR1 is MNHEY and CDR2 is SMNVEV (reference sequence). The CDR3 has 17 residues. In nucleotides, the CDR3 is TGTGCCAGCAGTTTATTGGGGACAGGGGTCGTGGGGAATGAGCAGTTCTTC. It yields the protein CASSLLGTGVVGNEQFF.

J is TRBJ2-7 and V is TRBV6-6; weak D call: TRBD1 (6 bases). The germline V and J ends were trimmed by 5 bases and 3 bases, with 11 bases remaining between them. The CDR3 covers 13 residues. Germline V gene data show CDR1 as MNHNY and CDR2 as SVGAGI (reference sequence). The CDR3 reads CASSRQELYEQYF. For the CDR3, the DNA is TGTGCCAGCAGTCGACAGGAACTCTACGAGCAGTACTTC.

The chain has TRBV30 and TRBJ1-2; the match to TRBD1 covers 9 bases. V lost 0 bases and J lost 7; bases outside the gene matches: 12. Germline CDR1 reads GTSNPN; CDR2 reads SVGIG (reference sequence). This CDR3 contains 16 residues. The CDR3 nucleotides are TGTGCCTGGAGTGTATTCAGACAGGGGGTAGGAGGTGGCTACACCTTC. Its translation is CAWSVFRQGVGGGYTF.

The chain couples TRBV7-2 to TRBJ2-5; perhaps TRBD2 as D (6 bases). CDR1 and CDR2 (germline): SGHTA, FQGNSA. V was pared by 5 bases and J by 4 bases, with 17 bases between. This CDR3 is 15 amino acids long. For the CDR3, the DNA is TGTGCCAGCAGCGCCCGGGACTTGGGGGGAGAGACCCAGTACTTC. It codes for CASSARDLGGETQYF.

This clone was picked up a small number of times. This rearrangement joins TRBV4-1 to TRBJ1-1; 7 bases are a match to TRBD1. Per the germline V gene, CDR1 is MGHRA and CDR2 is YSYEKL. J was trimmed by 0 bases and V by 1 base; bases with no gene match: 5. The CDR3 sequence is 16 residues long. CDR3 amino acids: CASSQVAGGMNTEAFF. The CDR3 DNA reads TGCGCCAGCAGCCAAGTCGCAGGGGGAATGAACACTGAAGCTTTCTTT.

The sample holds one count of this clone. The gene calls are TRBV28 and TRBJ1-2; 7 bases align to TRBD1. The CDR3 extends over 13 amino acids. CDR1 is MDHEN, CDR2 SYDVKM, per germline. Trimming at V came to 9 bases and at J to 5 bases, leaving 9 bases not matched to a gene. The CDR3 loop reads CASLGGQKYGYTF. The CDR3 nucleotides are TGTGCCAGTTTGGGGGGACAGAAATATGGCTACACCTTC.

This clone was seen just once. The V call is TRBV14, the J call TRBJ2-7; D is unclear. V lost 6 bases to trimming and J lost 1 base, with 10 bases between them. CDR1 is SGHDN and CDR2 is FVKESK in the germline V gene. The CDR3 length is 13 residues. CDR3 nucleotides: TGTGCCAGCAGGTCTACGCTGTCCTACGAGCAGTACTTC. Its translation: CASRSTLSYEQYF.